This T cell receptor beta chain was profiled in a study of blood T cells in healthy people across ages. Regarding the study as a whole: It was not possible, with unsorted PBMCs, to conclusively compare naive and antigen-experienced cells.

The CDR3 has 19 residues. V lost 6 bases, J lost 4 bases, and 28 bases lay in between. Germline V gene sequence: CDR1 SEHNR, CDR2 FQNEAQ (reference sequence). A sample-barcoded 5' primer and a J-beta primer mix were used in a second PCR of about 6 to 11 cycles. Every single cDNA molecule received a tag from a template-switch adaptor with 12 random nucleotides. TCRdb recomputed calls from the 5' RACE reads with MiXCR, one row per CDR3 protein. Of around 670,000 distinct CDR3 sequences in the sample, around 31% are singletons; the top ten hold around 14%. As to this clonotype: The antigen is unknown. A read error may explain this, as a much larger clone is one base away.

The receptor's source is a woman of 80 years or more in good health. This rearrangement joins TRBV7-9 to TRBJ2-1; D possibly corresponds to TRBD2 (8 bases). The material sequenced was blood. CDR3 sequence reads: CASSRTSRGASSIYNEQFF. CDR3 DNA sequence: TGTGCCAGCAGTAGGACTAGCAGGGGGGCCTCATCTATATACAATGAGCAGTTCTTC. Supplemented by reference TRBV7-9 and TRBJ2-1, the full variable domain reads DTGVSQNPRHKITKRGQNVTFRCDPISEHNRLYWYRQTLGQGPEFLTYFQNEAQLEKSRLLSDRFSAERPKGSFSTLEIQRTEQGDSAMYLCASSRTSRGASSIYNEQFFGPGTRLTVL.